This T cell receptor (beta chain) originates from a study of identical twins. Study results and limitations: Potential partial confounding of zero-insertion analyses by invariant MAIT and iNKT cells was noted. Abundant cord blood beta clonotypes carried fewer insertions; memory repertoires showed none.

One entry per CDR3 protein results from TCRdb running MiXCR on the 5' RACE reads. The data contain just over 500,000 distinct CDR3 sequences, roughly 21% of them seen just once; the ten biggest clones take up under 0.95%. V lost 5 bases, J lost 3 bases, and 11 bases lay in between. This CDR3 is built from 13 residues. This clonotype was found a few times. Its antigen is currently unknown. The same data also contributed to another study, on T cells expressing NK-cell markers. This second study notes: Sequencing covered eight donors, seven HCMV-seropositive and one seronegative. For six donors, the dominant NKG2C+ clonotypes made up about 1.0-8% of their CD8+ T cells.

The sample was CD4+ T cells sorted from blood. This clonotype originated in a woman aged 18-30 years in good health. This chain connects TRBV12-3 or TRBV12-4 to TRBJ2-7; the D gene is possibly TRBD1 (6 bases). The CDR3 is CASSTQQGYEQYF. In DNA form, the CDR3 reads TGTGCCAGCAGTACACAACAGGGCTACGAGCAGTACTTC.